The sequence of this T cell receptor beta chain was determined in a study of blood T cell repertoires in COVID-19. The overall study: Samples taken during acute and convalescent COVID-19 were collected in the United States, Italy and Spain.

The V segment lost 4 bases and the J segment 0 bases; nucleotides outside the gene matches: 5. The CDR3 is 16 amino acids. Looked up from germline, CDR1 is KGHDR and CDR2 is SFDVKD. The count of this clone is one. Clones were read by immunoSEQ multiplex PCR, and TCRdb kept only the in-frame ones, dropping some. There are about 180,000 clones in the sample; roughly nine tenths occur only once, and 2% to 2.5% lies in the top ten. Specimen: PBMCs or T cells enriched from blood (not recorded which). The chain has TRBV24-1 and TRBJ2-3; 8 bases line up with TRBD2. This clonotype originated in a woman in her thirties or forties with acute COVID-19. The CDR3 spells CATSDAGGSSTDTQYF. CDR3 coding DNA: TGTGCCACCAGTGACGCGGGGGGTTCAAGCACAGATACGCAGTATTTT.